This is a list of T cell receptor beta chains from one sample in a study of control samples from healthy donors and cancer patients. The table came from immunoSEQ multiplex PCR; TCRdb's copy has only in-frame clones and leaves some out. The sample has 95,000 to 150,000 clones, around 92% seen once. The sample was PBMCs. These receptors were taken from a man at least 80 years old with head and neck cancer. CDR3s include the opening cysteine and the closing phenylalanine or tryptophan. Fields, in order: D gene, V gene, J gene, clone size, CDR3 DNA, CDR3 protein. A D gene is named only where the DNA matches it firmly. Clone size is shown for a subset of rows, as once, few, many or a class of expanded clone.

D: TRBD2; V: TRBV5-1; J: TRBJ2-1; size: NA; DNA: TGCGCCAGCAGCTTAGGGACTAGCGGCTTCAATGAGCAGTTCTTC; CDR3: CASSLGTSGFNEQFF
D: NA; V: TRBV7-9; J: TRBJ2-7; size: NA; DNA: TGTGCCAGCAGTCCCCTGTCCTACGAGCAGTACTTC; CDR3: CASSPLSYEQYF
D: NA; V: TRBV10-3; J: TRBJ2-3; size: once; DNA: TGTGCCACCCACGTAGCGGTCACAGATACGCAGTATTTT; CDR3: CATHVAVTDTQYF
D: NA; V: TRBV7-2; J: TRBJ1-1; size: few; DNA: TGTGCCAGCAGCTTACTGCCAGTTAGGAACACTGAAGCTTTCTTT; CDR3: CASSLLPVRNTEAFF
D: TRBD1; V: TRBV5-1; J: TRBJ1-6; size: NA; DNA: TGCGCCAGCAGCACCCTGGGACAGGGACATTCACCCCTCCACTTT; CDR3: CASSTLGQGHSPLHF
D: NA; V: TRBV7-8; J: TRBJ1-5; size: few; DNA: TGTGCCAGCAGCTTCGGCGACAGGAGGGTATACCAGCCCCAGCATTTT; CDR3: CASSFGDRRVYQPQHF
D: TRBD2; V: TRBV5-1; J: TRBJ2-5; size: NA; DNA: TGCGCCAGCAGCTCACTAGCGGAGAGAAAGACCCAGTACTTC; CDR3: CASSSLAERKTQYF
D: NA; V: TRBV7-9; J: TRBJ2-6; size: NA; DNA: TGTGCCAGCACCCTCCAAGGGGCCAACGTCCTGACTTTC; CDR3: CASTLQGANVLTF
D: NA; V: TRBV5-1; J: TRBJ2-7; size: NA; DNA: TGCGCCAGCAGCTTGGAGTTCCAGAAGTACTACGAGCAGTACTTC; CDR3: CASSLEFQKYYEQYF
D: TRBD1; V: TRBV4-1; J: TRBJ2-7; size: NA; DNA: TGCGCCAGCAGCTTCCGGGACAGGGTAGGGTACGAGCAGTACTTC; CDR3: CASSFRDRVGYEQYF
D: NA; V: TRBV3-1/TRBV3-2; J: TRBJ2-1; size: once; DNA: TGTGCCAGCAGCCAGGCAGGGGTAGTTGAGCAGTTCTTC; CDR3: CASSQAGVVEQFF
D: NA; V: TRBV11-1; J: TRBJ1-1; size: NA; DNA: TGTGCCAGCAGCCCTCTCGAGAGGGGTCGCACTGAAGCTTTCTTT; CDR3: CASSPLERGRTEAFF
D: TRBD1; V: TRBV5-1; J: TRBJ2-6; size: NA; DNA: TGCGCCAGCAGCTACACAGGGGTATTTGGGGCCAACGTCCTGACTTTC; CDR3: CASSYTGVFGANVLTF
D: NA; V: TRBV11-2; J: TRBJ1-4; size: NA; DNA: TGTGCCAGCAGCTACTTTTACGGAACAGGGTCCTTTAATGAAAAACTGTTTTTT; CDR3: CASSYFYGTGSFNEKLFF
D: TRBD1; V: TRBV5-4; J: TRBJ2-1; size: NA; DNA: TGTGCCAGCAGCCCTTACAGGGGCAGCTACAATGAGCAGTTCTTC; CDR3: CASSPYRGSYNEQFF
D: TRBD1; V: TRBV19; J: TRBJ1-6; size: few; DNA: TGTGCCAGTAGTACCGACAGGGGATCACCCCTCCACTTT; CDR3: CASSTDRGSPLHF
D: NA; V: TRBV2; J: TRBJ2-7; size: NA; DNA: TGTGCCAGCACCAAGGAGGTATTAGGACATGGCTCCTACGAGCAGTACTTC; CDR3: CASTKEVLGHGSYEQYF
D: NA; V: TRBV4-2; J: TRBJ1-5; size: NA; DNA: TGTGCCAGCAGCCAAGGAGGGGGTGATCAGCCCCAGCATTTT; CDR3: CASSQGGGDQPQHF
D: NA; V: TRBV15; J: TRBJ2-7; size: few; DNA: TGTGCCACCAGCAGAGATCAGGGCAGCTCCTACGAGCAGTACTTC; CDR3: CATSRDQGSSYEQYF
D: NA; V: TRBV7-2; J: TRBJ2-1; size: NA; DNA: TGTGCCAGCAGCTGGAGATCCAATGAGCAGTTCTTC; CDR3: CASSWRSNEQFF